The next 24 T cell receptor beta chains were all read from a single sample in a study of HIV-infected children after antiretroviral therapy interruption. Unique molecular identifiers were included in an RNA-based 3' RACE TCR library. TCRdb re-derived calls from the 3' RACE reads in MiXCR, one entry per CDR3 protein. The repertoire holds approximately 96,000 distinct CDR3 sequences, with 6% to 8.5% as singletons. This sample's treatment: PENTA 11 planned treatment interruption arm or continuous ART arm. The sample consisted of CD45RA+ CD4+ T cells from PBMCs, pooled from several time points, taken from a donor given antiretroviral therapy, either interrupted or continuous. Subset specified: naive CD4+ CD45RA+ CD45RO- T cells. Receptor source: a pool of human donors with HIV.

The table lists this clonotype with a few counts. The chain has TRBV2 and TRBJ1-2; maybe TRBD1 (6 bases). The length of the CDR3 is 13 residues. Trimming took 5 bases from V and 8 from J, leaving 15 bases between them. CDR1 and CDR2 (germline): SNHLY, FYNNEI. The CDR3 loop is CASSTGLGSGYTF. CDR3 nucleotide sequence: TGTGCCAGCAGTACAGGGTTGGGAAGCGGCTACACCTTC.

This clonotype was observed many times. This rearrangement joins TRBV5-1 to TRBJ2-1; TRBD2 is a possible D gene (6 bases). The V end lost 0 bases, the J end lost 9 bases, and 10 bases lay between the germline ends. CDR1 and CDR2 (germline): SGHRS, YFSETQ. The CDR3 extends over 13 amino acids. The CDR3 sequence: CASSLVPEGEQFF. CDR3 DNA: TGCGCCAGCAGCTTGGTACCGGAGGGTGAGCAGTTCTTC.

This clonotype was recorded at least ten times. The CDR3 coding sequence is TGTGCCAGCAGCGACAGAAATTCACCCCTCCACTTT. This encodes CASSDRNSPLHF. The chain is built from TRBV27 and TRBJ1-6; D is perhaps TRBD1 (5 bases). The CDR3 totals 12 residues. The V end lost 6 bases, the J end lost 7 bases, and 7 bases lay between the germline ends. From germline, CDR1 is MNHEY and CDR2 SMNVEV (reference sequence).

This clonotype came up a few times. The chain uses TRBV6-2 or TRBV6-3 and TRBJ2-7; TRBD2 agrees at 11 bases. Losses at the gene ends were 5 bases for V and 0 bases for J; bases not matched to a gene: 6. CDR1 MNHEY and CDR2 SVGEGT come from the germline V gene. There are 16 residues in the CDR3. The CDR3 loop reads CASSRTSGGLSYEQYF. Here the CDR3 DNA reads TGTGCCAGCAGTCGAACTAGCGGGGGACTCTCCTACGAGCAGTACTTC.

This clonotype appeared many times. The chain joins TRBV2 to TRBJ1-4; 9 bases are a match to TRBD1. With V trimmed by 3 bases and J by 10 bases, 12 bases remained unmatched. This CDR3 comprises 16 residues. Germline V gene lookup returns CDR1 SNHLY and CDR2 FYNNEI. The CDR3 nucleotides read TGTGCCAGCAGTGATGAGGGGACAGGGATGAGTGGAAAACTGTTTTTT. Translating gives CASSDEGTGMSGKLFF. The full variable domain, with the rest looked up from reference TRBV2 and TRBJ1-4, is EPEVTQTPSHQVTQMGQEVILRCVPISNHLYFYWYRQILGQKVEFLVSFYNNEISEKSEIFDDQFSVERPDGSNFTLKIRSTKLEDSAMYFCASSDEGTGMSGKLFFGSGTQLSVL.

There are many counts of this clonotype. The chain has TRBV29-1 and TRBJ2-7; D is uncertain. Trimming shortened V by 6 bases and J by 0 bases, and 9 bases separated the two germline ends. The CDR3 is 12 amino acids. Germline V CDR1 and CDR2: SQVTM, ANQGSEA. The CDR3 bases are TGCAGCGTCGGAATGACCTCCTACGAGCAGTACTTC. It translates to CSVGMTSYEQYF.

In this sample, this clonotype turned up many times. This rearrangement joins TRBV9 to TRBJ2-3, with D perhaps matching TRBD1 (5 bases). Germline assignment: CDR1 SGDLS and CDR2 YYNGEE. V dropped 0 bases and J dropped 1 base, with 6 bases sitting between them. This CDR3 region has 14 residues. The CDR3 is CASSVGQRTDTQYF. CDR3 in DNA: TGTGCCAGCAGCGTAGGACAGCGCACAGATACGCAGTATTTT.

The chain employs TRBV25-1 and TRBJ2-3; a weak D match, TRBD1 (6 bases). The CDR3 consists of 15 residues. With 5 bases removed from V and 1 base from J, the gap between germline ends came to 13 bases. CDR1 is MGHDK and CDR2 is SYGVNS in the germline V gene. CDR3 amino acids: CASSLSGDGTDTQYF. The CDR3 region has the DNA TGTGCCAGCAGTCTTTCAGGGGATGGCACAGATACGCAGTATTTT. The full variable domain, with the rest looked up from reference TRBV25-1 and TRBJ2-3, is EADIYQTPRYLVIGTGKKITLECSQTMGHDKMYWYQQDPGMELHLIHYSYGVNSTEKGDLSSESTVSRIRTEHFPLTLESARPSHTSQYLCASSLSGDGTDTQYFGPGTRLTVL.

This clonotype was seen at least ten times. Germline and junction disagree at one end, which may indicate a read error. This sequence joins TRBV2 and TRBJ2-5; D is possibly TRBD2 (7 bases). Germline values: CDR1 SNHLY, CDR2 FYNNEI. The CDR3 has 16 residues. CDR3 nucleotides: TGTGCCAGCAGCTTAGGGACTGGGGGGGCGAGGGACACCCAGTACTTT. It translates to CASSLGTGGARDTQYF.

This clonotype has a count of ten or more. The chain has TRBV7-2 and TRBJ2-3, with 7 bases aligning to TRBD1. Germline values: CDR1 SGHTA, CDR2 FQGNSA. The J segment lost 4 bases and the V segment lost 3 bases, leaving 4 bases of the junction unmatched. This CDR3 is built from 14 residues. The CDR3 here is CASSLTGFADTQYF. In DNA form, the CDR3 reads TGTGCCAGCAGCTTGACAGGGTTTGCAGATACGCAGTATTTT.

In regard to this clonotype: Just one base apart from a much larger clone, this may be a read error. This chain connects TRBV2 to TRBJ1-2, with TRBD1 as a possible D gene (5 bases). The CDR3 consists of 11 residues. Germline CDR1 SNHLY, CDR2 FYNNEI. CDR3 residues: CVSRGNYGYTF. The CDR3 DNA reads TGTGTCAGCCGGGGGAACTATGGCTACACCTTC.

This clonotype was seen at least ten times. The chain links TRBV6-1 to TRBJ1-1; D remains ambiguous. CDR1 and CDR2 from the germline V gene are MNHNS and SASEGT. With 6 bases removed from V and 1 base from J, the gap between germline ends came to 12 bases. The CDR3 runs 14 residues. CDR3 loop: CASSYLDQNTEAFF. The CDR3 nucleotides are TGTGCCAGCAGCTACTTGGACCAGAACACTGAAGCTTTCTTT.

A word on this clonotype: A single base separates this from a much larger clone, so it may be a read error. The V gene is TRBV5-1, the J gene TRBJ1-5; D gene uncertain. CDR1 is SGHRS, CDR2 YFSETQ, per germline. The CDR3 loop spans 15 amino acids. CDR3 DNA: TGCTCCAGCAGCTTGGAGGGCGGGGGCAATCAGCCCCAGCATTTT. Translation gives CSSSLEGGGNQPQHF.

This clonotype was found many times. J is TRBJ2-7 and V is TRBV14; D assignment may be TRBD1 or TRBD2 (5 bases each). The CDR3 spans 13 residues. Germline V gene sequence: CDR1 SGHDN, CDR2 FVKESK. V was shortened by 9 bases and J by 0 bases, with 12 bases between the two germline ends. CDR3 in DNA: TGTGCCAGTTTCGGGGCCTTCTCCTACGAGCAGTACTTC. Translation gives CASFGAFSYEQYF.

There are many counts of this clonotype. The genes are TRBV4-2 and TRBJ2-7, with no clear D. The CDR3 length is 13 residues. The germline V gene has CDR1 LGHNA and CDR2 YNFKEQ. Trimming shortened V by 0 bases and J by 6 bases, and 9 bases separated the two germline ends. CDR3 amino acids: CASSQDRGLEQYF. In nucleotides, the CDR3 is TGTGCCAGCAGCCAAGATAGAGGTCTCGAGCAGTACTTC.

This chain connects TRBV5-5 to TRBJ1-3, with D tentatively TRBD1 (6 bases). This CDR3 spans 17 amino acids. Germline loops: CDR1 SGHKS, CDR2 YYEKEE (reference sequence). With 1 base removed from V and 1 base from J, the gap between germline ends came to 15 bases. In nucleotides, the CDR3 is TGTGCCAGCAGCTTGCAGGGGTTATTTCTGTCTGGAAACACCATATATTTT. It encodes CASSLQGLFLSGNTIYF.

This clonotype has at least ten counts. The V and J genes are TRBV7-7 and TRBJ2-2, with 8 bases lining up with TRBD2. From germline, CDR1 is SSHAT and CDR2 FNYEAQ (reference sequence). J lost 4 bases, V lost 8 bases, and 12 bases had no gene match. The CDR3 is 16 residues long. This chain's CDR3 is CASARAGVTGTGELFF. CDR3 sequence (DNA): TGTGCCAGCGCAAGAGCGGGAGTCACTGGCACCGGGGAGCTGTTTTTT.

This clonotype was observed many times. The chain employs TRBV19 and TRBJ1-1, with 7 bases aligning to TRBD1. The CDR3 is 14 amino acids. V lost 8 bases to trimming and J lost 1 base; unmatched junction nucleotides: 7. Germline V gives CDR1 LNHDA, CDR2 SQIVND (reference sequence). The CDR3, as DNA: TGTGCCAGTGCCAAACGGACAGGGAACACTGAAGCTTTCTTT. As protein: CASAKRTGNTEAFF. Drawing the rest from reference TRBV19 and TRBJ1-1, the complete variable domain is DGGITQSPKYLFRKEGQNVTLSCEQNLNHDAMYWYRQDPGQGLRLIYYSQIVNDFQKGDIAEGYSVSREKKESFPLTVTSAQKNPTAFYLCASAKRTGNTEAFFGQGTRLTVV.

This clonotype occurred many times. The chain recombines TRBV29-1 with TRBJ1-5; no clear D gene. V dropped 6 bases and J dropped 1 base, with 13 bases sitting between them. The CDR3 runs to 14 residues. Per germline, CDR1 SQVTM and CDR2 ANQGSEA. The CDR3 DNA sequence: TGCAGCGTGCCGGCCCCTCGGAGCAATCAGCCCCAGCATTTT. Its protein is CSVPAPRSNQPQHF.

This chain connects TRBV19 to TRBJ2-2; tentative D call: TRBD2 (5 bases). Germline V gives CDR1 LNHDA, CDR2 SQIVND (reference sequence). The CDR3 covers 16 residues. V was shortened by 1 base and J by 0 bases, with 9 bases between the two germline ends. The CDR3 sequence: CASSIVGATNTGELFF. Written as DNA, the CDR3 is TGTGCCAGTAGTATAGTGGGAGCCACGAACACCGGGGAGCTGTTTTTT.

This clonotype was picked up many times. The chain combines TRBV25-1 with TRBJ1-5, with D perhaps TRBD1 (5 bases). The CDR3 loop spans 16 amino acids. Per the germline V gene, CDR1 is MGHDK and CDR2 is SYGVNS. Trimming took 1 base from V and 5 from J, leaving 15 bases between them. The CDR3 DNA sequence: TGTGCCAGCAGTGAATCGGGACTTCGTGGCCATCAGCCCCAGCATTTT. Amino acids: CASSESGLRGHQPQHF.

This clonotype was seen repeatedly, ten times or more. DNA of the CDR3: TGCGCCAGCAGCTTAGGGACAGGGGAAGGAGATACGCAGTATTTT. Residues: CASSLGTGEGDTQYF. The chain recombines TRBV5-1 with TRBJ2-3; 10 bases align to TRBD1. Trimming at V came to 2 bases and at J to 5 bases, leaving 5 bases not matched to a gene. The CDR3 spans 15 residues. Germline loops: CDR1 SGHRS, CDR2 YFSETQ.

This clonotype was counted a few times. V gene TRBV24-1 combines with J gene TRBJ1-5; D unresolved. Trimming pared 6 bases from V and 3 bases from J, leaving 11 bases between. The CDR3 covers 14 residues. Per the germline V gene, CDR1 is KGHDR and CDR2 is SFDVKD. This chain's CDR3 is CATSQSLPNQPQHF. In nucleotides, the CDR3 is TGTGCCACCAGTCAATCCCTCCCCAATCAGCCCCAGCATTTT.

The chain joins TRBV9 to TRBJ2-1; TRBD1 is a possible D gene (6 bases). The V gene's germline CDR1 is SGDLS and CDR2 YYNGEE. This CDR3 contains 19 residues. Between the trimmed V and J ends, which lost 2 bases and 0 bases, there was a span of 21 bases. The CDR3 sequence: CASSVQGSGWVSSYNEQFF. The CDR3 nucleotides read TGTGCCAGCAGCGTCCAGGGGTCGGGGTGGGTCAGCTCCTACAATGAGCAGTTCTTC.